The TCR beta chain described here comes from a study of control samples from healthy donors and cancer patients. Germline loops: CDR1 MNHNY, CDR2 SVGAGI (reference sequence). This CDR3 has 16 residues. V gave up 6 bases and J gave up 4 bases, with 19 bases separating them. Clones were sequenced by immunoSEQ multiplex PCR, and TCRdb holds only the in-frame ones, with some missing. This sample has over 100,000 clones, with roughly nine tenths found just once. The receptor was isolated from a woman aged 18 to 35 in good health. The sample taken for sequencing was blood. The J gene is TRBJ1-3, the V gene TRBV6-6; TRBD1 might be the D (5 bases). The CDR3 nucleotides read TGTGCCAGCAGACCCGACGGGGGGGGGAGAGGAAACACCATATATTTT. This codes for CASRPDGGGRGNTIYF.